The 23 T cell receptor beta chains in this list originate from one sample, sequenced in a study of cytomegalovirus exposure and HLA in healthy donors. This PCR relied on a set of 60 Vbeta primers and 13 Jbeta primers. Repertoires were generated with immunoSEQ multiplex PCR, while TCRdb's copy carries only in-frame clones and drops some. Of some 110,000 clones listed, around 10% are singletons. Source material: PBMCs. The source is a man between 40 and 49 years old in good health and CMV-seropositive.

This clone was found a few times. V and J are TRBV11-2 and TRBJ2-5, with TRBD2 matching 13 bases. Germline V lookup: CDR1 SGHAT, CDR2 FQNNGV. With V trimmed by 5 bases and J by 7 bases, 7 bases remained unmatched. The CDR3 is made up of 15 amino acids. The CDR3, as DNA: TGTGCCAGCAGCCCGGGACTAGCGGGACCGGGGACCCAGTACTTC. It translates to CASSPGLAGPGTQYF.

The chain employs TRBV29-1 and TRBJ2-2, with a weak D call TRBD1 (5 bases). CDR3 length equals 12 residues. V was clipped by 4 bases and J by 5 bases, with 8 bases between them. The V gene's germline CDR1 is SQVTM and CDR2 ANQGSEA. Here the CDR3 reads CSVVRGTGELFF. In DNA, the CDR3 is TGCAGCGTTGTAAGGGGAACCGGGGAGCTGTTTTTT.

This clone has only a few counts. Germline is not matched at one junction end, which may reflect a read error. The genes are TRBV9 and TRBJ2-1; 13 bases are shared with TRBD2. In germline, CDR1 is SGDLS, CDR2 YYNGEE. The CDR3 is made up of 15 amino acids. The CDR3 protein is CTSSLTSGRATEQFF. DNA for the CDR3: TGTACCAGCAGCTTAACTAGCGGGAGGGCCACTGAGCAGTTCTTC.

This chain links TRBV19 with TRBJ1-2, with D perhaps matching TRBD1 (5 bases). This CDR3 region has 10 residues. Germline lookup yields CDR1 LNHDA and CDR2 SQIVND (reference sequence). V was pared by 9 bases and J by 9 bases, with 11 bases between. CDR3 nucleotides: TGTGCCAGACAGGTTTCTAGCTACACCTTC. Its protein product is CARQVSSYTF.

As concerns this clone: Other DNA sequences in this sample translate to the same CDR3. The rearrangement joins TRBV9 to TRBJ1-1; D call uncertain. This CDR3 spans 12 amino acids. Trimming pared 0 bases from V and 5 bases from J, leaving 5 bases between. The germline gives CDR1 SGDLS, CDR2 YYNGEE. CDR3 DNA: TGTGCCAGCAGCGTAGGGGAGACTGAAGCTTTCTTT. This gives the protein CASSVGETEAFF.

The chain combines TRBV14 with TRBJ2-5; 8 bases map to TRBD2. The J call may be incorrect, as the DNA end agrees better with TRBJ2-7. Germline V lookup: CDR1 SGHDN, CDR2 FVKESK. This CDR3 is 13 amino acids long. Here the CDR3 reads CASSRGRKYEQYF. The CDR3 nucleotides read TGTGCCAGCAGCCGCGGGAGGAAATACGAGCAGTACTTC.

The chain has TRBV28 and TRBJ1-5; 9 positions match TRBD1. V gave up 3 bases and J gave up 7 bases; unmatched junction bases: 4. This CDR3 is built from 14 residues. In germline, CDR1 is MDHEN, CDR2 SYDVKM. This chain's CDR3 is CASSFGTGRQPQHF. The CDR3 DNA sequence: TGTGCCAGCAGTTTTGGGACAGGGAGGCAGCCCCAGCATTTT. The full variable domain, completed using reference TRBV28 and TRBJ1-5, is DVKVTQSSRYLVKRTGEKVFLECVQDMDHENMFWYRQDPGLGLRLIYFSYDVKMKEKGDIPEGYSVSREKKERFSLILESASTNQTSMYLCASSFGTGRQPQHFGDGTRLSIL.

This chain joins TRBV10-3 and TRBJ2-1; 11 nucleotides line up with TRBD2. Germline assignment: CDR1 ENHRY and CDR2 SYGVKD. Germline trimming cut 6 bases from V and 6 bases from J; bases unmatched to any gene: 7. This CDR3 comprises 15 residues. In DNA form, the CDR3 reads TGTGCCATCAGACCCACTAGCGGGAGAGGCAATGAGCAGTTCTTC. It yields the protein CAIRPTSGRGNEQFF.

The genes are TRBV6-1 and TRBJ2-5, with 10 bases aligning to TRBD1. The V gene's germline CDR1 is MNHNS and CDR2 SASEGT. The CDR3 totals 15 residues. Germline trimming cut 4 bases from V and 5 bases from J; bases unmatched to any gene: 7. In DNA form, the CDR3 reads TGTGCCAGCAGTGGACAGGGGGCCAGGGGGGAGACCCAGTACTTC. Its translation: CASSGQGARGETQYF.

This chain joins TRBV30 and TRBJ2-5, with 13 positions matching TRBD2. The length of the CDR3 is 15 residues. J was trimmed by 5 bases and V by 5 bases; bases with no gene match: 8. Germline-derived CDR1 and CDR2 are GTSNPN and SVGIG (reference sequence). CDR3 region: CAWGLAGADGETQYF. The CDR3 DNA follows: TGTGCCTGGGGACTAGCGGGAGCGGATGGGGAGACCCAGTACTTC.

As to this clone: Different DNA sequences within this sample yield the same CDR3. The chain joins TRBV5-1 to TRBJ2-7, with 8 bases aligning to TRBD2. The CDR3 spans 14 residues. Losses at the gene ends were 4 bases for V and 3 bases for J; bases not matched to a gene: 6. The germline CDR1 and CDR2 sequences are SGHRS and YFSETQ. The CDR3 loop is CASSLSGTSYEQYF. CDR3 sequence (DNA): TGCGCCAGCAGCCTTTCCGGGACTAGCTACGAGCAGTACTTC.

This clone came up a few times. V usage is TRBV7-2 and J usage is TRBJ2-7; TRBD2 aligns across 9 bases. J gave up 4 bases and V 6 bases, and 13 bases lay outside the gene matches. Per germline, CDR1 SGHTA and CDR2 FQGNSA. The CDR3 totals 16 residues. The CDR3 bases are TGTGCCAGCAGACTAGACACCGGGACTAGCAGATACGAGCAGTACTTC. The encoded protein is CASRLDTGTSRYEQYF.

The chain uses TRBV6-1 and TRBJ2-3; D is ambiguous. V lost 2 bases and J 5 bases, leaving 11 bases between the germline ends. Germline V gives CDR1 MNHNS, CDR2 SASEGT. CDR3 length: 14 residues. Here the CDR3 reads CASSENGPEDTQYF. For the CDR3, the DNA is TGTGCCAGCAGTGAAAATGGGCCGGAAGATACGCAGTATTTT.

The chain recombines TRBV19 with TRBJ2-1; possible D gene TRBD1, 6 bases. Trimming stripped 5 bases from V and 2 bases from J, with 13 bases between. Germline CDR1 is LNHDA and CDR2 is SQIVND (reference sequence). This CDR3 has 15 residues. The CDR3 reads CASSPGTLTYNEQFF. DNA for the CDR3: TGTGCCAGTAGTCCCGGGACATTAACCTACAATGAGCAGTTCTTC.

The chain combines TRBV11-3 with TRBJ1-1; 7 bases align to TRBD1. Per germline, CDR1 SGHNT and CDR2 YENEEA. Trimming removed 2 bases from V and 3 bases from J; junction bases left unmatched: 3. This CDR3 is built from 14 residues. The CDR3 spells CASSLYTGDTEAFF. The CDR3 bases are TGTGCCAGCAGCTTATATACAGGGGACACTGAAGCTTTCTTT.

This clone was seen a few times. CDR3 coding DNA: TGCGCCAGCAGCGGTAGCGGGGGTTACAATGAGCAGTTCTTC. Its translation: CASSGSGGYNEQFF. The chain couples TRBV5-1 to TRBJ2-1; 9 positions match TRBD2. The germline CDR1 and CDR2 sequences are SGHRS and YFSETQ. Trimming removed 4 bases from V and 4 bases from J; junction bases left unmatched: 3. The CDR3 covers 14 residues.

This clone was observed a few times. This sequence joins TRBV18 and TRBJ1-1; D gene uncertain. V was pared by 6 bases and J by 5 bases, with 16 bases between. Germline values: CDR1 KGHSH, CDR2 LQKENI. This CDR3 has 14 residues. CDR3 amino acids: CASSRGGSWTEAFF. The CDR3, as DNA: TGTGCCAGCTCGCGGGGAGGTTCGTGGACTGAAGCTTTCTTT.

This clone occurred many times. This sequence joins TRBV5-1 and TRBJ2-5; D is possibly TRBD1 (5 bases). Germline values: CDR1 SGHRS, CDR2 YFSETQ. V was clipped by 2 bases and J by 5 bases, with 7 bases between them. CDR3 length: 12 residues. The CDR3 region has the DNA TGCGCCAGCAGCTTCTCAGGGGAGACCCAGTACTTC. Its translation is CASSFSGETQYF.

The table lists this clone with a few counts. This chain links TRBV7-3 with TRBJ1-2, with D tentatively TRBD1 (5 bases). This CDR3 has 13 amino acids. V shed 6 bases and J shed 5 bases, with 13 bases lying between them. The germline V gene has CDR1 SGHTA and CDR2 FQGTGA. The CDR3 DNA is TGTGCCAGCAGTCGCGGGGGGAAGTATGGCTACACCTTC. It is translated as CASSRGGKYGYTF.

Written as DNA, the CDR3 is TGTGCCACCAGCGGCTCGACAGGGGCTGGCTACACCTTC. This sequence encodes CATSGSTGAGYTF. The chain combines TRBV15 with TRBJ1-2, with 8 positions matching TRBD1. The CDR3 has 13 residues. Trimming cost V 5 bases and J 7 bases; bases outside gene matches: 6. The germline V gene has CDR1 LNHNV and CDR2 YYDKDF (reference sequence).

The rearrangement uses TRBV9 and TRBJ2-5; the D gene is possibly TRBD2 (5 bases). The CDR3 covers 14 residues. Trimming shortened V by 4 bases and J by 6 bases, and 16 bases separated the two germline ends. The V gene's germline CDR1 is SGDLS and CDR2 YYNGEE. In nucleotides, the CDR3 is TGTGCCAGCAGCCCCCGGGGTGGAGAAAAGACCCAGTACTTC. This gives the protein CASSPRGGEKTQYF.

This clone was recorded at least ten times. The gene calls are TRBV7-2 and TRBJ2-7; 7 bases match TRBD2. Trimming at V came to 1 base and at J to 8 bases, leaving 11 bases not matched to a gene. Germline lookup yields CDR1 SGHTA and CDR2 FQGNSA. The CDR3 is 15 residues long. CDR3 bases: TGTGCCAGCAGCTTAGGGGTCGGTAGCGGGCCGAAGCAGTACTTC. Protein product: CASSLGVGSGPKQYF.

This clone was counted only a few times. The rearrangement joins TRBV7-2 to TRBJ1-1; D call uncertain. This CDR3 has 15 amino acids. V was shortened by 5 bases and J by 2 bases, with 15 bases between the two germline ends. Germline V CDR1 and CDR2: SGHTA, FQGNSA. In DNA form, the CDR3 reads TGTGCCAGCAGCCAACCCCCTTTGGCCAACACTGAAGCTTTCTTT. Protein: CASSQPPLANTEAFF.